Listed below are T cell receptor beta chains from one sample, sequenced in a study of blood T cell repertoires in COVID-19. The assay was immunoSEQ multiplex PCR, and TCRdb's table has in-frame clones only and misses some. The data hold 470,000 or so clones, with around 85% observed a single time. Sequenced input: peripheral blood. The receptors were gathered from a human donor in a cohort sampled during active COVID-19. The CDR3 runs from the conserved cysteine through the conserved F or W. The D gene is left open where the match is weak. Size is omitted from some rows. Given values are once, few, many or a class for expanded clones.

d_call,clone_size,j_call,v_call,cdr3_nt,cdr3_aa
.,.,TRBJ1-3,TRBV6-5,TGTGCCAGCAGTTACTCTGGAGTGTTCTCTGGAAACACCATATATTTT,CASSYSGVFSGNTIYF
TRBD2,.,TRBJ2-3,TRBV7-3,TGTGCCAGCAGCCCCGCTGCGGGAGGTCGAGATACGCAGTATTTT,CASSPAAGGRDTQYF
.,few,TRBJ1-2,TRBV20-1,TGCAGTGCTAGTAGGGGACAACCCTATGGCTACACCTTC,CSASRGQPYGYTF
TRBD2,.,TRBJ2-1,TRBV19,TGTGCCAGTAGTGTATTAGCGGGAGGGCCGAATGAGCAGTTCTTC,CASSVLAGGPNEQFF
.,.,TRBJ1-1,TRBV6-5,TGTGCCAGCAGCCGGTATCACACTGAAGCTTTCTTT,CASSRYHTEAFF
.,.,TRBJ1-6,TRBV12-5,TGTGCTAGTGGTTTGGAATCGAATTCACCCCTCCACTTT,CASGLESNSPLHF
.,.,TRBJ2-7,TRBV2,TGTGCCAGCAGCCGGGTGGGTGGTTACGAGCAGTACTTC,CASSRVGGYEQYF
TRBD2,.,TRBJ2-1,TRBV7-7,TGTGCTAGCAGCTTAGGGTCGGCGGGGCTAGCGGTCTCCTACAATGAGCAGTTCTTC,CASSLGSAGLAVSYNEQFF
TRBD1,.,TRBJ1-5,TRBV28,TGTGCCAGCAGTTCTCTTGGGACAGAAAAGCCCCAGCATTTT,CASSSLGTEKPQHF
TRBD1,.,TRBJ2-7,TRBV5-4,TGTGCCAGCAGACCCGACAGGGTTGGGGAGCAGTACTTC,CASRPDRVGEQYF
TRBD2,once,TRBJ2-5,TRBV7-3,TGTGCCAGCAGCTTGACTAGCGGGCACTCGAAAGAGACCCAGTACTTC,CASSLTSGHSKETQYF
TRBD2,many,TRBJ2-1,TRBV19,TGTGCCAGTAGTATGCCTAGCGGGGGTTCCTACAATGAGCAGTTCTTC,CASSMPSGGSYNEQFF
.,.,TRBJ1-2,TRBV30,TGTGCCTGGAGTGTAGCAGGGAATGGAGGCTACACCTTC,CAWSVAGNGGYTF
.,.,TRBJ1-5,TRBV6-5,TGTGCCAGCAATCCCGTTTATAGCAATCAGCCCCAGCATTTT,CASNPVYSNQPQHF
TRBD1,.,TRBJ1-2,TRBV3-1/TRBV3-2,TGTGCCAGCAGCCAAGGTGTGACAGGGACGGTGATTGTTGGCTACACCTTC,CASSQGVTGTVIVGYTF
.,.,TRBJ2-7,TRBV6-2/TRBV6-3,TGTGCCAGCAGTTACTCATTGAACAGGGTCGGCGGGAGAGGGTCCTACGAGCAGTACTTC,CASSYSLNRVGGRGSYEQYF
TRBD2,.,TRBJ2-7,TRBV3-1/TRBV3-2,TGTGCCAGCAGCCTTACTAGCGAGCCCACCTACGAGCAGTACTTC,CASSLTSEPTYEQYF
.,once,TRBJ1-5,TRBV18,TGTGCCAGCTCACCAGAGCTGAATCAGCCCCAGCATTTT,CASSPELNQPQHF
TRBD1,.,TRBJ2-1,TRBV19,TGTGCCAGTAGTTCCCAAGCCCCGGGACAGGGAATCAGAGGTGAGCAGTTCTTC,CASSSQAPGQGIRGEQFF
.,.,TRBJ1-2,TRBV10-3,TGTGCCATCAGTGTCAACGGTAACTATGGCTACACCTTC,CAISVNGNYGYTF
TRBD1,.,TRBJ1-1,TRBV7-3,TGTGCCAGCAGCTCTACGGACAGGGGAAAAGCTTTCTTT,CASSSTDRGKAFF
.,.,TRBJ1-2,TRBV6-2/TRBV6-3,TGTGCCAGCAGTTACTCTAGGCAGGGGAACTATGGCTACACCTTC,CASSYSRQGNYGYTF
.,.,TRBJ2-7,TRBV10-3,TGTGCCATCAGTGAGCCACTAATAGCGTCCGAGCAGTACTTC,CAISEPLIASEQYF
TRBD2,.,TRBJ2-1,TRBV4-3,TGCGCCAGCAGCCTCGGCAGGGGGACTAGCGGGAGAAAGTCCTACAATGAGCAGTTCTTC,CASSLGRGTSGRKSYNEQFF
TRBD2,.,TRBJ2-7,TRBV7-2,TGTGCCAGCAGCCGTTCCCTAGCGGGAGGGGGTGAGCAGTACTTC,CASSRSLAGGGEQYF
.,.,TRBJ2-5,TRBV5-6,TGTGCCAGCAGCTTGGTGGGCCGGGAGCGAGAGACCCAGTACTTC,CASSLVGRERETQYF
.,few,TRBJ2-1,TRBV5-5,TGTGCCAGCAGCCCAAATTCAGAGGGAGGAAGGAATGAGCAGTTCTTC,CASSPNSEGGRNEQFF
TRBD1,.,TRBJ2-5,TRBV30,TGTGCCTGGATAAGGGGGTTGGGGACAGGCTTACAGGAGACCCAGTACTTC,CAWIRGLGTGLQETQYF
.,.,TRBJ1-1,TRBV18,TGTGCCAGCTCACCCCCAACAGGACGTAAAACTGAAGCTTTCTTT,CASSPPTGRKTEAFF
TRBD1,.,TRBJ2-3,TRBV5-6,TGTGCCAGCAGCCGGGACAGGGGGCACGCAGATACGCAGTATTTT,CASSRDRGHADTQYF
.,.,TRBJ2-6,TRBV9,TGTGCCACCGCTGCTGACAGCGACGGGGCCAACGTCCTGACTTTC,CATAADSDGANVLTF
.,.,TRBJ1-1,TRBV9,TGTGCCAGCAGCGCAGGGGCGGTTGATGAAGCTTTCTTT,CASSAGAVDEAFF
.,.,TRBJ2-7,TRBV24-1,TGTGCCACCAGTGACAGGACTTATCCCTACGAGCAGTACTTC,CATSDRTYPYEQYF
.,few,TRBJ2-6,TRBV7-9,TGTGCCAGCAGCTTATACAGGCCCTCTGGGGCCAACGTCCTGACTTTC,CASSLYRPSGANVLTF
.,.,TRBJ2-2,TRBV20-1,TGCAGTGCTAGTCGTCTGGGGGGTAACACCGGGGAGCTGTTTTTT,CSASRLGGNTGELFF
.,.,TRBJ2-2,TRBV5-4,TGTGCCAGCAGCTTGGCCCGAGAAACCGGGGAGCTGTTTTTT,CASSLARETGELFF